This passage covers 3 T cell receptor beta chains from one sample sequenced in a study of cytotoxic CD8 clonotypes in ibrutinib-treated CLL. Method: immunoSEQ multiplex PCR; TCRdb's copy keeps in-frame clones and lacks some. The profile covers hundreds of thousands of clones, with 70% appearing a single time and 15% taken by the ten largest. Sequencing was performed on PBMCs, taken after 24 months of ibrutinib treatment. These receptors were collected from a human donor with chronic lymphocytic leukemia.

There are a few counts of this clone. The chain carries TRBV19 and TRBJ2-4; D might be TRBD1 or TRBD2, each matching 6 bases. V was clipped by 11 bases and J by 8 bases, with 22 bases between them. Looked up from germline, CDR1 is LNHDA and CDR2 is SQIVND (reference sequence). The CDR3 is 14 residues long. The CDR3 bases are TGTGCCGGAAGCGGAGGGGAGTCAGGGGACATTCAGTACTTC. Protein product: CAGSGGESGDIQYF.

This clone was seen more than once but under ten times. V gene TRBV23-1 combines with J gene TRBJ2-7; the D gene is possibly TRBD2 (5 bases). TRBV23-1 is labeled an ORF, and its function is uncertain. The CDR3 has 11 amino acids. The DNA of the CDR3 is TGCCCACTAAGCGGCGGCTACGAGCAGTACTTC. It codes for CPLSGGYEQYF.

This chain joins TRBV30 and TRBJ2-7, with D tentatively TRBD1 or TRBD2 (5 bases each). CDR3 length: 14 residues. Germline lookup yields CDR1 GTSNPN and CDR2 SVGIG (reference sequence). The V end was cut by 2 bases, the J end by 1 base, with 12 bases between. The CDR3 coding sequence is TGTGCCTGGAGTTTGTTGAGGGGATCCTACGAGCAGTACTTC. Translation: CAWSLLRGSYEQYF.